This is a list of T cell receptor beta chains from one sample in a study of cytomegalovirus exposure and HLA in healthy donors. Repertoires were generated with immunoSEQ multiplex PCR, while TCRdb's copy carries only in-frame clones and drops some. The sample contains 250,000 to 400,000 clones, 88% of which appear only once. Sample: PBMCs. All receptors derive from a man aged 25-45 years in good health and CMV-seronegative. The CDR3 runs from the conserved cysteine through the conserved F or W. D genes are given only for firm matches. Clone sizes are given selectively: once, few, many, or a class where the clone is expanded.

CASSLPQGGETQYF	TGTGCCAGCAGCTTACCTCAAGGGGGAGAGACCCAGTACTTC	.	TRBJ2-5	.	TRBV7-6
CASSSSITRAPSGNTIYF	TGTGCCAGCAGCTCGTCCATCACCAGGGCGCCCTCTGGAAACACCATATATTTT	.	TRBJ1-3	.	TRBV5-6
CASRAPLGRNTEAFF	TGTGCCAGCAGGGCCCCTTTGGGGAGGAACACTGAAGCTTTCTTT	.	TRBJ1-1	.	TRBV6-1
CASSPTGSGNTIYF	TGTGCCAGTAGTCCGACAGGGTCCGGAAACACCATATATTTT	once	TRBJ1-3	TRBD1	TRBV19
CASRFTGSLGSLNTEAFF	TGCGCCAGCAGGTTCACAGGGTCTTTGGGAAGTCTGAACACTGAAGCTTTCTTT	.	TRBJ1-1	.	TRBV10-2
CASSPDFSYEQYF	TGTGCCAGCTCACCGGACTTCTCCTACGAGCAGTACTTC	.	TRBJ2-7	.	TRBV18
CASSQGARASPLHF	TGCGCCAGCAGCCAAGGGGCCAGAGCCTCACCCCTCCACTTT	.	TRBJ1-6	.	TRBV4-1
CASSYWGGNEQFF	TGTGCCAGCAGTTACTGGGGGGGCAATGAGCAGTTCTTC	.	TRBJ2-1	TRBD2	TRBV6-5
CASSRTGYEREKLFF	TGTGCCAGCAGCCGGACAGGGTATGAACGCGAAAAACTGTTTTTT	.	TRBJ1-4	TRBD1	TRBV5-5
CASSRSGGANEQFF	TGTGCCAGCAGTCGTAGCGGGGGGGCAAATGAGCAGTTCTTC	.	TRBJ2-1	TRBD2	TRBV7-9
CASSTGQLNNEQFF	TGTGCCAGCAGTACGGGACAGCTAAACAATGAGCAGTTCTTC	.	TRBJ2-1	TRBD1	TRBV2
CASSLGGFSGNTIYF	TGCGCCAGCAGCTTGGGCGGGTTCTCTGGAAACACCATATATTTT	once	TRBJ1-3	.	TRBV5-1
CASSQGLAGGLSSYNEQFF	TGCGCCAGCAGCCAAGGGCTAGCGGGGGGCCTGAGCTCCTACAATGAGCAGTTCTTC	.	TRBJ2-1	TRBD2	TRBV4-1
CASRGQTNQPQHF	TGTGCCAGCCGCGGACAGACGAATCAGCCCCAGCATTTT	.	TRBJ1-5	.	TRBV2
CASRSTGGIYYEQYF	TGTGCCAGCAGATCAACAGGGGGCATTTACTACGAGCAGTACTTC	.	TRBJ2-7	TRBD1	TRBV2
CASSHPGQGGLNSPLHF	TGCGCCAGCAGCCACCCCGGACAGGGTGGACTTAATTCACCCCTCCACTTT	few	TRBJ1-6	TRBD1	TRBV4-1
CASSAGTSGGAPETQYF	TGCGCCAGCAGCGCCGGGACTAGCGGGGGGGCCCCAGAGACCCAGTACTTC	once	TRBJ2-5	TRBD2	TRBV5-1
CASSPQVGTDTQYF	TGTGCCAGCAGCCCTCAGGTGGGCACAGATACGCAGTATTTT	.	TRBJ2-3	.	TRBV4-2
CASSVGGTNYEQYF	TGTGCCAGCAGCGTAGGGGGGACAAACTACGAGCAGTACTTC	.	TRBJ2-7	.	TRBV9
CASSEGGSYYGYTF	TGTGCCAGCAGTGAAGGGGGCAGCTACTATGGCTACACCTTC	.	TRBJ1-2	TRBD1	TRBV27
CASSQVRGNYEQYF	TGCGCCAGCAGCCAAGTCAGGGGAAACTACGAGCAGTACTTC	.	TRBJ2-7	.	TRBV4-1
CASSWGQENEQFF	TGTGCCAGCAGCTGGGGACAGGAGAATGAGCAGTTCTTC	.	TRBJ2-1	TRBD1	TRBV11-3
CASTVGAWSPEAFF	TGTGCCAGTACAGTGGGGGCATGGAGCCCTGAAGCTTTCTTT	.	TRBJ1-1	.	TRBV19
CASSESGGPDEQYF	TGCGCCAGCAGTGAGTCGGGGGGGCCGGACGAGCAGTACTTC	.	TRBJ2-7	.	TRBV10-1
CASNRDRGYGYTF	TGCGCCAGCAACCGGGACAGAGGCTATGGCTACACCTTC	few	TRBJ1-2	TRBD1	TRBV4-1
CASSYEGPGHLVTQYF	TGTGCCAGCAGTTACGAGGGGCCGGGACACCTTGTGACGCAGTATTTT	.	TRBJ2-3	.	TRBV6-5
CASSTFTRLNEQYF	TGTGCCAGCAGCACCTTCACTAGGCTCAACGAGCAGTACTTC	once	TRBJ2-7	.	TRBV5-6
CASSAGTSGKNIQYF	TGCGCCAGCAGTGCCGGGACTAGCGGTAAAAACATTCAGTACTTC	.	TRBJ2-4	TRBD2	TRBV10-1
CASSLRDWYNEQFF	TGCGCCAGCAGCCTAAGGGACTGGTACAATGAGCAGTTCTTC	.	TRBJ2-1	.	TRBV5-1
CASSTYGTGGLNEQFF	TGTGCCAGCAGTACTTATGGGACAGGGGGCCTGAATGAGCAGTTCTTC	.	TRBJ2-1	TRBD1	TRBV27
CASSLYGVVGNQPQHF	TGTGCCAGCAGCTTGTACGGGGTAGTTGGCAATCAGCCCCAGCATTTT	.	TRBJ1-5	.	TRBV5-5
CASSLGVTSGGPSYNEQFF	TGCGCCAGCAGCTTGGGAGTTACTAGCGGGGGGCCCTCCTACAATGAGCAGTTCTTC	.	TRBJ2-1	TRBD2	TRBV5-1
CASSLDRGGSGFRNTEAFF	TGTGCCAGCAGCTTAGATAGGGGGGGTTCAGGGTTTCGTAACACTGAAGCTTTCTTT	.	TRBJ1-1	.	TRBV11-2
CASSWGQGDYEQYF	TGCGCCAGCAGCTGGGGCCAGGGGGACTACGAGCAGTACTTC	.	TRBJ2-7	TRBD1	TRBV5-1
CASSSTLRQGPNYGYTF	TGTGCCAGCAGCTCAACCCTACGACAGGGCCCGAACTATGGCTACACCTTC	.	TRBJ1-2	TRBD1	TRBV13
CASSLEQQETQYF	TGTGCCAGCAGCTTGGAACAGCAAGAGACCCAGTACTTC	.	TRBJ2-5	.	TRBV5-4
CASSNRLTYEQYF	TGCGCCAGCTCGAACAGGCTGACCTACGAGCAGTACTTC	.	TRBJ2-7	.	TRBV4-1
CASSFSSGGETQYF	TGTGCCAGCAGCTTCTCTAGCGGGGGGGAGACCCAGTACTTC	.	TRBJ2-5	TRBD2	TRBV7-2
CASVRSGLGQPQHF	TGTGCCAGCGTGAGGTCAGGGTTGGGTCAGCCCCAGCATTTT	once	TRBJ1-5	.	TRBV6-1
CASSLFGQTYNEQFF	TGTGCCAGCAGCTTATTCGGACAGACGTACAATGAGCAGTTCTTC	.	TRBJ2-1	.	TRBV7-6
CASSLGGGGHNEQFF	TGTGCCAGCAGCTTGGGGGGCGGGGGCCACAATGAGCAGTTCTTC	.	TRBJ2-1	.	TRBV13
CASSYPRTSGAGELFF	TGTGCCAGCAGTTACCCCCGGACTAGCGGAGCCGGGGAGCTGTTTTTT	.	TRBJ2-2	TRBD2	TRBV6-6
CAWSVDSYSNQPQHF	TGTGCCTGGAGTGTCGACAGCTATAGCAATCAGCCCCAGCATTTT	.	TRBJ1-5	.	TRBV30
CASSPPAGEGTEAFF	TGTGCCAGCTCACCCCCCGCGGGAGAGGGCACTGAAGCTTTCTTT	.	TRBJ1-1	.	TRBV18
CASRSFLAGAYNEQFF	TGTGCCAGCAGGTCATTCCTAGCGGGGGCCTACAATGAGCAGTTCTTC	.	TRBJ2-1	TRBD2	TRBV11-2
CASSSAGIEAFF	TGTGCCAGCAGCTCCGCGGGGATTGAAGCTTTCTTT	.	TRBJ1-1	.	TRBV5-6
CASSLGLAGGSATQYF	TGTGCCAGCAGCCTCGGACTAGCGGGGGGATCGGCTACGCAGTATTTT	.	TRBJ2-3	TRBD2	TRBV9
CATSRERGRTDTQYF	TGTGCCACCAGCAGAGAGCGGGGACGCACAGATACGCAGTATTTT	.	TRBJ2-3	.	TRBV15
CASSPLSTGIYGYTF	TGTGCCAGCAGTCCCCTCTCTACCGGGATCTATGGCTACACCTTC	.	TRBJ1-2	.	TRBV2
CAISPEDYGYTF	TGTGCCATCAGTCCAGAAGACTATGGCTACACCTTC	.	TRBJ1-2	.	TRBV10-3
CASSFSRDTQYF	TGTGCCAGCAGCTTCTCTCGTGATACGCAGTATTTT	.	TRBJ2-3	.	TRBV13
CAISESGDSDLNTEAFF	TGTGCCATCAGTGAATCGGGGGACAGCGACCTGAACACTGAAGCTTTCTTT	.	TRBJ1-1	TRBD1	TRBV10-3
CASSPWGGYNEQFF	TGTGCCAGCAGCCCGTGGGGCGGCTACAATGAGCAGTTCTTC	.	TRBJ2-1	.	TRBV7-8
CASSEDWRGAQRGEQFF	TGCGCCAGCAGTGAAGATTGGCGGGGGGCCCAAAGGGGAGAGCAGTTCTTC	.	TRBJ2-1	TRBD2	TRBV10-1
CASSGNRAYEQYF	TGTGCCAGCAGCGGAAACAGGGCTTACGAGCAGTACTTC	.	TRBJ2-7	.	TRBV2